The T cell receptor (beta chain) described here comes from a study of regulatory T cells in long-lasting Graves disease (dated by TCRdb to 2020 to 2023). For context, the study as a whole: Newly diagnosed Graves' disease patients had taken antithyroid drugs for less than 3 months. Patients with persistent Graves' disease were compared with patients with newly diagnosed Graves' disease using TCR sequencing and RNA sequencing of peripheral blood. The study was registered as a clinical trial and conducted in China. A total of around 35 samples underwent TCR sequencing, from about 13 patients with persistent Graves' disease and some 20 patients with newly diagnosed Graves' disease.

The method was multiplex PCR. The sequencer was an Illumina HiSeq 4000. iRepertoire HTBI primers and Arm-PCR amplification of CDR3 regions were used to construct TCR beta libraries. PCR products were gel purified before sequencing. Concerning the study's data processing: Across samples, fewer than 70 TRBV and 13 to 15 TRBJ segments were identified and used for gene usage analysis of CDR3 amino acid clonotypes. COPE and FqMerger were used to merge filtered high-quality paired reads into contigs. Contigs were aligned with BLAST to IMGT TRBV, TRBD and TRBJ reference genes, and CDR3 was defined per IMGT. Clonotypes above 0.1% frequency were classified as highly expanded clones. Shannon entropy was used to measure repertoire diversity, and the Gini coefficient was used to measure V-J evenness. A clonotype was considered public if more than one individual shared it. Clones were called with MiXCR by TCRdb after fastp trimmed the public reads at Q25, and only in-frame beta chains were retained. Each entry merges the rows of one CDR3 protein and shows their most common DNA and genes. TCRdb, not the original authors, processed these V and J calls. For this sample there are over 500,000 distinct CDR3 sequences; approximately 15% appear just once. Clones ranked in the top ten supply 18% of the sample.

The CDR3 sequence holds 13 residues, the cysteine and phenylalanine included. Of the read, only the CDR3 DNA is kept; its 39 bases are in frame from base 1. CDR1 and CDR2 (MNHNS, SASEGT) derive from the germline V gene. The junction carries 15 bases between V and J, which are trimmed by 2 bases and 11 bases respectively. Comment on this clonotype: Its antigen is unknown. Per-base qualities were not stored, and no clone one base away is much larger.

What the time point label conveys for this sample: newly diagnosed GD, antithyroid drugs for less than 3 months. RNA was extracted from PBMCs in TRIzol for both TCR sequencing and RNA sequencing. The diagnosis of Graves' disease was made according to American Thyroid Association guidelines. Recruitment of patients was carried out at an endocrinology department in Xi'an, China. Each patient gave approximately 9.7 milliliters of peripheral blood, collected in an EDTA anticoagulant tube. Ficoll Paque Plus density gradient separation was used to isolate PBMCs, and no further T cell sorting was performed. RNA quality was checked with an Agilent 2100 Bioanalyzer and agarose gel, and concentration with a NanoDrop 2000. The investigation overall reported the following: Sequencing and analysis were restricted to the TCR beta chain. Persistent disease showed preferential use of TRBV28, TRBJ1-2 and TRBJ2-5, whereas newly diagnosed disease favored TRBV20-1 and TRBJ2-1. Compared with newly diagnosed patients, persistent Graves' disease patients had lower TCR Shannon entropy and fewer highly expanded clones, which suggests clonal expansion. Persistent patients shared more public clonotypes among themselves (over 2,500) than newly diagnosed patients did (more than 950). The small sample size was acknowledged by the authors as a limitation that may reduce accuracy. Only peripheral blood was studied, because thyroid tissue, the primary lesion, was inaccessible.

The sample was also linked to a second study, of T cells in Graves' hyperthyroidism and ophthalmopathy. Looking at the second paper: Stable Graves' hyperthyroidism was defined as the absence of progression to ophthalmopathy over 18 months of follow-up. The hyperthyroidism patients were between 18 and 65 years old and newly diagnosed, with a disease duration of less than 2 months. Patients with uncontrolled infections, other autoimmune diseases, pregnancy or lactation were excluded. Clinical symptoms, serum thyroxine and TRAb, thyroid ultrasound, and orbital computed tomography formed the basis for the diagnoses. The first round of RT-PCR for the TCR CDR3 was performed with the HTBI primer set and the Qiagen OneStep RT-PCR kit. Blood samples also contained most of the expanded thyroid clonotypes (frequency above 0.001), which suggests that blood repertoires may reflect thyroid immune responses. A 13 V-J signature model separated ophthalmopathy from stable hyperthyroidism, with just over 85% sensitivity and 81% to 82% specificity in cross-validation and 80%/75% in testing. In validation, the model predicted progression to ophthalmopathy with over 65% sensitivity and about 72% specificity, a median of about six months before onset. TCR V-J signatures able to tell the groups apart were searched for in a discovery cohort of some 100 patients, of whom about 40 had Graves' ophthalmopathy and roughly 59 had stable Graves' hyperthyroidism. Prospective prediction of ophthalmopathy was tested in an independent validation cohort of 18 to 20 hyperthyroidism patients and 17 patients who later progressed to ophthalmopathy. The 100 discovery patients were randomly split 7:3 into training and test sets. The study also compared thyroid tissue and blood T-cell repertoires from several Graves' hyperthyroidism patients. After sampling, hyperthyroidism patients received methimazole starting at 30 mg daily, and ophthalmopathy patients received high-dose intravenous methylprednisolone. Libraries were constructed in a second round of multiplex PCR, after which size selection and purification were performed. The libraries were sequenced on an Illumina HiSeq2000 using paired-end 100 bp reads. Raw data were processed with SOAPnuke, discarding reads with adapters, uncalled bases, mean Phred below 15, or no exact constant-primer or identifier match. COPE v1.2.5 was used to merge the high-quality paired reads, and each unique nucleotide sequence was defined as a clonotype. MiTCR v1.1 was used to align the clonotypes against IMGT TRBV, TRBD and TRBJ reference segments. The analysis was restricted to V-J combinations with a frequency above 0.0001, which together covered approximately 99% of the repertoires. The TCS score was defined as the ratio of F50 (clonal expansion) to E x V (chaos), calculated using BLOSUM62-based TCRdist between CDR3 peptides within each V-J. Welch's t-statistics and random forest reduced roughly 540 V-J features to roughly 13, which were used in a naive Bayes classifier (R e1071). Sample size was not statistically predetermined, and investigators were not blinded to group allocation. TCR Vbeta CDR3 sequencing of some 140 peripheral blood samples (43 ophthalmopathy, about 80 hyperthyroidism and about 17 progressor patients) is reported in the paper.

The TCR comes from a woman under 40 with Graves disease. Donor details come from another sample of the same person, matched by shared clones. Sequencing used peripheral blood mononuclear cells (PBMCs), obtained at new diagnosis, from a patient treated with antithyroid drugs. The sequence links TRBV6-1 to TRBJ2-5, with the D gene call left open. The DNA is as follows: TGTGCCAGCAGTGAAAATTTGCTCGGCCTTCAGTACTTC. This gives the protein CASSENLLGLQYF.